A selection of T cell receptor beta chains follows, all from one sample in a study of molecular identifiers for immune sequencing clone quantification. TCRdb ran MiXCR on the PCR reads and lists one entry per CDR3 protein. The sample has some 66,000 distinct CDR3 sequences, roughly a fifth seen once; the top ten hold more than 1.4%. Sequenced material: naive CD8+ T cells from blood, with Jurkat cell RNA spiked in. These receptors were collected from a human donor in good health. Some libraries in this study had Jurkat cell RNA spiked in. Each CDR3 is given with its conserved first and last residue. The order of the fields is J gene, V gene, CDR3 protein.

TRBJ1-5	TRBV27	CASSFLGEQGAQPQHF
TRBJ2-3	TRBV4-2	CASSQDSGGLAGSNTQYF
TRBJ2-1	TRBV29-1	CIVGGWTGSRSEQFF
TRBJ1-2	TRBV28	CASSFGSLYGYTF
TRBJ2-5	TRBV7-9	CASSSPEGSSETQYF
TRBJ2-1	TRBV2	CASPRTSWGLDEQFF
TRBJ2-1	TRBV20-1	CSARPLRLAGGGEQFF
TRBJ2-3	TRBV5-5	CASSLAFGADTQYF
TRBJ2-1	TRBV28	CTSSSRGSLIYSEQFF
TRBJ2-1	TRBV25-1	CASSEYLAGGPFEQFF
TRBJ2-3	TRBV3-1	CASSDRDSPSTDTQYF
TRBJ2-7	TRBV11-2	CASSLGAGHYEQYF
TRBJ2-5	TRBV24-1	CATINLPGRRDAFLRQETQYF
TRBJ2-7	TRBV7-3	CASSSAGGGYEQYF
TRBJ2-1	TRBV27	CASSLYGGSYNEQFF
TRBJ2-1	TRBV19	CASSNILGGESSYNEQFF
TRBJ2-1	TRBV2	CASSEVEGNNEQFF
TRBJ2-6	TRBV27	CASSLRDSISGANVLTF
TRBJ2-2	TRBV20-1	CSALKGQLDTGELFF
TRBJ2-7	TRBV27	CASSSELTGVEQYF
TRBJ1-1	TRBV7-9	CASSLRRTEAFF
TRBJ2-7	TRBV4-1	CASSQGYRGLYEQYF
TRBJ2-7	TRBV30	CAWSGVSRGRLNEQYF
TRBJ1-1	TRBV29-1	CSGGQYTEVFF
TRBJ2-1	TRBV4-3	CASSQGTGSLNEQFF
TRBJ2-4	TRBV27	CASSRVGSLGAKNIQYF
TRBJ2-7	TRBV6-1	CASSPTTGTGGEQYF
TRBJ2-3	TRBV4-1	CASSQSGTGYADTQYF
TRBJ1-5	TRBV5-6	CASTTGRGQPQHF
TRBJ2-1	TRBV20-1	CSARGPGLAGVDEQFF
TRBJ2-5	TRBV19	CASSIGAGGIQETQYF
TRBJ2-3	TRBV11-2	CASSSITLTSGRTDTQYF
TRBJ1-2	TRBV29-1	CSVEAGGTYGYTF
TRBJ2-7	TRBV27	CATSRGQPYEQYF
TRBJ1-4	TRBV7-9	CASSQRGTGILNEKLFF
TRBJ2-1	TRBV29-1	CSSEREGPYNEQFF
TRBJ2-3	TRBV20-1	CSARDLREVITDTQYF
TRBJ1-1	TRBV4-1	CASSDRQIPLNTEAFF
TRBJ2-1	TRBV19	CASMGQGYNEQFF
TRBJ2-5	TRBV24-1	CATSDYGLSQETQYF
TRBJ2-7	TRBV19	CASSSTGQHGQYF
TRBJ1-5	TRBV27	CASSLSSNSNQPQHF